A selection of T cell receptor beta chains follows, all from one sample in a study of vaccination and CD4 T cells after COVID-19. Antigens of these TCRs are unknown. TCRdb called the PCR reads again in MiXCR, with one record for every CDR3 protein. The sample holds under 25,000 distinct CDR3 sequences, 20% to 25% seen once. The specimen sequenced was cultured CD4+ T cells from blood. The source is a human donor with COVID-19. The CDR3 runs from the conserved cysteine through the conserved F or W. The D gene is left open where the match is weak. Not every row has a clone size; where given, it reads once, few, many or a size class.

. | TRBJ2-3 | TRBV2 | . | TGTACCAGCAGTGGAGGGACCGGGGAAAGCACAGATACGCAGTATTTT | CTSSGGTGESTDTQYF
TRBD1 | TRBJ2-7 | TRBV7-9 | few | TGTGCCAGCAGCGGGAGTCCGGGACAGGGAAGCGAGCAGTACTTC | CASSGSPGQGSEQYF
. | TRBJ2-5 | TRBV18 | . | TGTGCCAGCTCACCTATGAGGCGAGAGACCCAGTACTTC | CASSPMRRETQYF
TRBD2 | TRBJ2-7 | TRBV5-8 | . | TGTGCCAGCAGCGAAGGCCGACTAGCGGACTTTTACGAGCAGTACTTC | CASSEGRLADFYEQYF
TRBD2 | TRBJ2-1 | TRBV7-2 | . | TGTGCCAGCAGCTCCCAGGGAAGGGTAGCGGGGGACAATGAGCAGTTCTTC | CASSSQGRVAGDNEQFF
TRBD1 | TRBJ2-2 | TRBV5-4 | few | TGTGCCAGCAGCTTGGTTGGACAGGGGTCACCCGGGGAGCTGTTTTTT | CASSLVGQGSPGELFF
. | TRBJ1-5 | TRBV7-3 | . | TGTGCCAGCAGCTTAAGTTTGGGTCAGCCCCAGCATTTT | CASSLSLGQPQHF
TRBD2 | TRBJ2-1 | TRBV6-9 | few | TGTGCCAGCAGGCACCGCGGGGGGGCCTCGCGGAATGAGCAGTTCTTC | CASRHRGGASRNEQFF
. | TRBJ2-7 | TRBV7-2 | . | TGTGCCAGCGGCCGTGGGGACGCCGGGGGCGAGCAGTACTTC | CASGRGDAGGEQYF
. | TRBJ1-2 | TRBV18 | . | TGTGCCAGCTCAGCATTACCTCTCTATGGCTACACCTTC | CASSALPLYGYTF
TRBD2 | TRBJ2-3 | TRBV20-1 | . | TGCAGTGCTAGAGACCCCAAGGCGGGAGCGGGGGGGGATACGCAGTATTTT | CSARDPKAGAGGDTQYF
TRBD1 | TRBJ1-6 | TRBV6-5 | medium-sized | TGTGCCAGCAGTTACGTTGGCAGGGGACAGGGTTCACCCCTCCACTTT | CASSYVGRGQGSPLHF
. | TRBJ1-3 | TRBV5-6 | . | TGTGCCAGCAGCTTGGCACAGGGTGGAAACACCATATATTTT | CASSLAQGGNTIYF
. | TRBJ1-1 | TRBV11-1 | few | TGTGCCAGCAGCTTGGCGTCAGGTCTGAACACTGAAGCTTTCTTT | CASSLASGLNTEAFF
. | TRBJ2-3 | TRBV18 | . | TGTGCCAGCTCACCTTGGAGTACGGCCAACACAGATACGCAGTATTTT | CASSPWSTANTDTQYF